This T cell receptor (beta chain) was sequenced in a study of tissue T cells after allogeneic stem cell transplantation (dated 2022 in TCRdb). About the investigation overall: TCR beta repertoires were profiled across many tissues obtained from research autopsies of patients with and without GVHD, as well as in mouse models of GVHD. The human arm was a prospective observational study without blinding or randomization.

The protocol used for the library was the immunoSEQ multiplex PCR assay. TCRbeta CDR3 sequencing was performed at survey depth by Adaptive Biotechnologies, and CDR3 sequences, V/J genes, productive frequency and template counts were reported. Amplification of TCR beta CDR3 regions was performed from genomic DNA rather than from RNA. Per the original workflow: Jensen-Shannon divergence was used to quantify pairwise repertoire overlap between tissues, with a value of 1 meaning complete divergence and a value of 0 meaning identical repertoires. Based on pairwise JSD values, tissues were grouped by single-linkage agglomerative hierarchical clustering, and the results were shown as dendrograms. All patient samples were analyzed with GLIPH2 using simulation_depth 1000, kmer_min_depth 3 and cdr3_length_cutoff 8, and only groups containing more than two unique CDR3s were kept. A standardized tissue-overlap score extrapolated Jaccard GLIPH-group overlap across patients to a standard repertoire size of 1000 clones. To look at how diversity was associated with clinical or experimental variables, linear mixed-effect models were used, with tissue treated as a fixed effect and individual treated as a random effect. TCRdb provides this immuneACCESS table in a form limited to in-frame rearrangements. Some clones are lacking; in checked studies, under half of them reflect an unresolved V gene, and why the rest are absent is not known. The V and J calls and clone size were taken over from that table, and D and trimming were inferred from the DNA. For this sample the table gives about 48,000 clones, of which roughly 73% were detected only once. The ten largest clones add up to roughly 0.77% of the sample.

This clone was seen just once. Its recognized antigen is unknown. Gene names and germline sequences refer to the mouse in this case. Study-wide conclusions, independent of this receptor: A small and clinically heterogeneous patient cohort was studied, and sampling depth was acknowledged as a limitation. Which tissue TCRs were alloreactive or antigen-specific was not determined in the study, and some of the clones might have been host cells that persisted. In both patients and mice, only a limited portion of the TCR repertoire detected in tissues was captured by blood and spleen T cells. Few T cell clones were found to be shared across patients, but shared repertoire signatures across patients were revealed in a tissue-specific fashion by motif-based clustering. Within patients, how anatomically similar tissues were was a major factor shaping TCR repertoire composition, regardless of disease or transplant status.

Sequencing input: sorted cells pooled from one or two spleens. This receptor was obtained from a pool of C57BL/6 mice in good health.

CDR3 bases read: TGTGCAAGCAGCTTTCGAGGGGGTTCTGGAAATACGCTCTAT. It codes for CASSFRGGSGNTLY. The CDR3, in full, reads CASSFRGGSGNTLYF. The rearrangement joined TRBV16 to TRBJ1-3; the D gene is possibly TRBD1, with 6 bases matching. The read ends 1 residue before the CDR3 terminus; that terminus is restored from the germline J gene. The CDR3 starts with the cysteine, ends with the phenylalanine, and has 15 residues. Shown are 42 bases from within the CDR3, in frame from base 1. The germline V gene specifies SGHSA as CDR1 and FRNQAP as CDR2. Relative to germline, V is 3 bases shorter and J is 0 bases shorter, with 9 bases between their ends.